These T cell receptor beta chains were read from a single sample in a study of cytomegalovirus exposure and HLA in healthy donors. Method: immunoSEQ multiplex PCR; TCRdb's copy keeps in-frame clones and lacks some. Of 140,000 or so clones detected, about 82% appear once; the ten largest clones hold more than 3%. The sequencing sample was made of PBMCs. The source is a male donor in good health and CMV-seronegative. Both conserved end residues are part of each CDR3. The D gene is left open where the match is weak.

D gene	V gene	J gene	CDR3 protein	CDR3 DNA
-	TRBV13	TRBJ2-5	CASSLAGLETQYF	TGTGCCAGCAGCCTAGCCGGGTTGGAGACCCAGTACTTC
-	TRBV25-1	TRBJ2-3	CASNRDGTDTQYF	TGTGCCAGCAACAGGGATGGCACAGATACGCAGTATTTT
TRBD2	TRBV28	TRBJ2-1	CASISAGGHNEQFF	TGTGCCAGCATTTCGGCGGGAGGGCACAATGAGCAGTTCTTC
-	TRBV19	TRBJ2-5	CASSISRGAQETQYF	TGTGCCAGTAGTATCTCCCGGGGGGCACAAGAGACCCAGTACTTC
TRBD2	TRBV2	TRBJ2-5	CASNSITASGGGTQYF	TGTGCCAGCAACTCCATTACGGCTAGCGGGGGCGGGACCCAGTACTTC
-	TRBV11-2	TRBJ1-1	CASSVGGFAEAFF	TGTGCCAGCAGCGTGGGGGGATTCGCTGAAGCTTTCTTT
TRBD1	TRBV11-3	TRBJ2-1	CASSLGDRVQFF	TGTGCCAGCAGCTTAGGGGACAGGGTGCAGTTCTTC
-	TRBV6-1	TRBJ2-6	CASSESEYGGLGANVLTF	TGTGCCAGCAGTGAATCGGAGTATGGGGGACTCGGGGCCAACGTCCTGACTTTC
-	TRBV18	TRBJ1-1	CASSPPRGSGTEAFF	TGTGCCAGCTCACCACCCCGCGGGTCGGGCACTGAAGCTTTCTTT
-	TRBV15	TRBJ2-3	CATSRVPAGTDTQYF	TGTGCCACCAGCAGAGTCCCGGCGGGCACAGATACGCAGTATTTT